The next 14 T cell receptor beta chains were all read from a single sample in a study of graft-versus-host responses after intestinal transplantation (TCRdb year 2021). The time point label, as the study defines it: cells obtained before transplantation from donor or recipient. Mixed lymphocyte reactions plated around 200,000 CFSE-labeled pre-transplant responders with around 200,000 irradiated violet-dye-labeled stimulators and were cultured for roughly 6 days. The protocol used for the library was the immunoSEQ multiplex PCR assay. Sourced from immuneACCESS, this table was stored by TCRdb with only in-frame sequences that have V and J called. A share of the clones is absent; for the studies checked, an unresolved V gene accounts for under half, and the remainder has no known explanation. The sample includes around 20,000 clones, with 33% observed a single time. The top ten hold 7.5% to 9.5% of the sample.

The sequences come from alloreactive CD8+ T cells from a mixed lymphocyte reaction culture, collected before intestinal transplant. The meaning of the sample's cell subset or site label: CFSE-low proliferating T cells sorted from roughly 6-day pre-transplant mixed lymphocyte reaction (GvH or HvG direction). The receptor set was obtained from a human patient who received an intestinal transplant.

This CDR3 is CASSFSGHESYEQYF. The CDR3 region has the DNA TGTGCCAGCAGTTTTAGCGGACACGAGTCCTACGAGCAGTACTTC. The chain uses TRBV27 and TRBJ2-7, with D maybe TRBD2 (6 bases). Germline CDR1 MNHEY, CDR2 SMNVEV (reference sequence). V gave up 3 bases and J gave up 1 base, with 13 bases separating them. CDR3 length: 15 residues.

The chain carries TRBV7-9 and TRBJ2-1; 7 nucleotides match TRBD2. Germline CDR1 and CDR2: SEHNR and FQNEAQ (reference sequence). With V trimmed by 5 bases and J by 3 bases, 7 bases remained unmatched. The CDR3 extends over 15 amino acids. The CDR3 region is CASSLREPLYNEQFF. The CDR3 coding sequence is TGTGCCAGCAGCCTGCGGGAGCCCCTCTACAATGAGCAGTTCTTC. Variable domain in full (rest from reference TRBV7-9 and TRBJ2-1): DTGVSQNPRHKITKRGQNVTFRCDPISEHNRLYWYRQTLGQGPEFLTYFQNEAQLEKSRLLSDRFSAERPKGSFSTLEIQRTEQGDSAMYLCASSLREPLYNEQFFGPGTRLTVL.

The CDR3 sequence is CASSLSAPFGSNEQFF. The CDR3 DNA is TGTGCCAGCAGTTTATCGGCGCCCTTCGGGTCCAATGAGCAGTTCTTC. The V gene is TRBV27, the J gene TRBJ2-1; D is ambiguous. The CDR3 spans 16 residues. Germline CDR1 is MNHEY and CDR2 is SMNVEV (reference sequence). V shed 0 bases and J shed 6 bases, with 15 bases lying between them.

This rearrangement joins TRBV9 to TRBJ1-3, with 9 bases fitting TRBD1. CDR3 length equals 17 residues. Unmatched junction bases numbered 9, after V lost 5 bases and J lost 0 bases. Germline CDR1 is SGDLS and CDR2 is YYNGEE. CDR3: CASSARDRAISGNTIYF. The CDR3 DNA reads TGTGCCAGCAGTGCCCGGGACAGGGCGATCTCTGGAAACACCATATATTTT.

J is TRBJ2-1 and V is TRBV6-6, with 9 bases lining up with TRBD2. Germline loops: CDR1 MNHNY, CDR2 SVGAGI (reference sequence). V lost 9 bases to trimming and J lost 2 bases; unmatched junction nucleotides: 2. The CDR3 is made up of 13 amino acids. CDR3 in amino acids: CASSGRAYNEQFF. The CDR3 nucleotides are TGTGCCAGTAGCGGGAGAGCCTACAATGAGCAGTTCTTC.

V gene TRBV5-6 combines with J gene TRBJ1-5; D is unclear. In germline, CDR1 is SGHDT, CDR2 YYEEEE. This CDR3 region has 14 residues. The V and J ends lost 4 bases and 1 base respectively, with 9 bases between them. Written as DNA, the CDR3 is TGTGCCAGCAGCCGGTGGGGAAGCAATCAGCCCCAGCATTTT. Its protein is CASSRWGSNQPQHF.

CDR3 bases: TGTGCCAGCAGCGTAGTTAGCTCACTCCGCCCAGATACGCAGTATTTT. It is translated as CASSVVSSLRPDTQYF. The V and J genes are TRBV9 and TRBJ2-3, with D unresolved. The CDR3 consists of 16 residues. CDR1 is SGDLS, CDR2 YYNGEE, per germline. Trimming removed 0 bases from V and 4 bases from J, with 15 bases in between.

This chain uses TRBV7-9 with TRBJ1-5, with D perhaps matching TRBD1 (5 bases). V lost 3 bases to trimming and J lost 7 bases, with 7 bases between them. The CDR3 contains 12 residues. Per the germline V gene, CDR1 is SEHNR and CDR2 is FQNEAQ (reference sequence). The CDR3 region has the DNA TGTGCCAGCAGCTTGGGGGGACAGCCCCAGCATTTT. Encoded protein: CASSLGGQPQHF.

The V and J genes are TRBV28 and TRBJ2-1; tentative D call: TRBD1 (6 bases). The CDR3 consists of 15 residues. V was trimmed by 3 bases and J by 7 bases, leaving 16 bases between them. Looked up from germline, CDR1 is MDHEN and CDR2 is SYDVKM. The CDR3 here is CASSFRGTLGNEQFF. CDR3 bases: TGTGCCAGCAGTTTCAGGGGAACACTAGGTAATGAGCAGTTCTTC.

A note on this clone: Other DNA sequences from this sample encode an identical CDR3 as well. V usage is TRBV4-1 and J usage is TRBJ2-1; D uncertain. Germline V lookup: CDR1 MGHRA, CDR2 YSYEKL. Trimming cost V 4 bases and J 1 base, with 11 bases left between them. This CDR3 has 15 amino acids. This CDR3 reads CASSRRSLSYNEQFF. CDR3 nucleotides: TGCGCCAGCAGCCGTCGCTCCCTTTCCTACAATGAGCAGTTCTTC.

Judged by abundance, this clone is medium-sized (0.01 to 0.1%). The CDR3 DNA reads TGTGCCAGCAGTTTCGGCGGAAGCTACGAGCAGTACTTC. Its translation: CASSFGGSYEQYF. V usage is TRBV27 and J usage is TRBJ2-7, with D unresolved. CDR1 MNHEY and CDR2 SMNVEV come from the germline V gene (reference sequence). Trimming took off 3 bases at V and 3 bases at J, with 9 bases between the two ends. This CDR3 spans 13 amino acids.

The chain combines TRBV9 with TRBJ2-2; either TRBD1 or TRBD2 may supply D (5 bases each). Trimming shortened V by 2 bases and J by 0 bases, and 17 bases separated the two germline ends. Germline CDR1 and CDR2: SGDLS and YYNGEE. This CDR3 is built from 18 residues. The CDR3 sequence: CASSVPGRLHPNTGELFF. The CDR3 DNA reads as TGTGCCAGCAGCGTCCCGGGACGTCTACATCCGAACACCGGGGAGCTGTTTTTT. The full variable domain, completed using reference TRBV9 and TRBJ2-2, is DSGVTQTPKHLITATGQRVTLRCSPRSGDLSVYWYQQSLDQGLQFLIQYYNGEERAKGNILERFSAQQFPDLHSELNLSSLELGDSALYFCASSVPGRLHPNTGELFFGEGSRLTVL.

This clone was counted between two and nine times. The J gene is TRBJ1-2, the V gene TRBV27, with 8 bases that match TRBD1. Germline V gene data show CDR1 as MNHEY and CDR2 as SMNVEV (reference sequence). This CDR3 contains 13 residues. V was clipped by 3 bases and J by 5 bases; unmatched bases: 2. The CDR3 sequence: CASSLTGAYGYTF. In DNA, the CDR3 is TGTGCCAGCAGTTTGACAGGGGCTTATGGCTACACCTTC.

Here the CDR3 reads CASSLSPGAGSYEQYF. The CDR3 DNA reads TGTGCCAGCAGTTTATCGCCGGGGGCAGGGTCCTACGAGCAGTACTTC. V and J are TRBV27 and TRBJ2-7, with D possibly being TRBD1 or TRBD2 (6 bases each). The CDR3 totals 16 residues. Germline CDR1 and CDR2: MNHEY and SMNVEV (reference sequence). The V end lost 0 bases, the J end lost 1 base, and 13 bases lay between the germline ends.